This is a list of T cell receptor beta chains from one sample in a study of blood T cell repertoires in COVID-19. Here immunoSEQ multiplex PCR was the method, and the copy in TCRdb shows in-frame clones only, minus some. The table has 40,000 to 60,000 clones, around 83% seen once; the top ten hold 5%. The sequenced sample was peripheral blood. The receptors shown here come from a man aged 35-49 years with active COVID-19. Both conserved end residues are part of each CDR3. The D gene is left open where the match is weak. Size is omitted from some rows. Given values are once, few, many or a class for expanded clones.

>-|few|14|TRBJ2-5|TRBV4-2
TGTGCCAGCAGCCAAGATAGCAGAGGCGAGACCCAGTACTTC
CASSQDSRGETQYF
>TRBD1|-|15|TRBJ2-5|TRBV28
TGTGCCAGCAGTTTCTACAGGGGGGAGATGGAGACCCAGTACTTC
CASSFYRGEMETQYF
>-|medium-sized|13|TRBJ1-2|TRBV28
TGTGCCAGCAGATCAACAGGGATGAGGGGCTACACCTTC
CASRSTGMRGYTF
>-|once|12|TRBJ1-1|TRBV7-9
TGTGCCAGCAGTTTGAGTCCCACTGAAGCTTTCTTT
CASSLSPTEAFF
>-|once|14|TRBJ2-7|TRBV27
TGTGCCAGCAGTTGGGGGGACAGCCGGTACGAGCAGTACTTC
CASSWGDSRYEQYF
>TRBD1|-|17|TRBJ1-1|TRBV18
TGTGCCAGCTCACTCCGGGACAGGACGGTTTTGGGGACTGAAGCTTTCTTT
CASSLRDRTVLGTEAFF
>-|-|15|TRBJ1-2|TRBV24-1
TGTGCCACCAGTGACGCGTCTGGATCCGTCGGGGGCTACACCTTC
CATSDASGSVGGYTF
>-|-|13|TRBJ1-1|TRBV19
TGTGCCAGCGCTCTGGGCGGGTTATCTGAAGCTTTCTTT
CASALGGLSEAFF
>-|-|15|TRBJ2-4|TRBV3-1/TRBV3-2
TGTGCCAGCAGCCCAGGCTTCCTAATAAAAAACATTCAGTACTTC
CASSPGFLIKNIQYF
>TRBD1|-|11|TRBJ1-2|TRBV3-1/TRBV3-2
TGTGCCAGCAGCTGGGGACAGTTGACCACCTTC
CASSWGQLTTF
>-|-|13|TRBJ2-2|TRBV7-9
TGTGCCAGCACCGTACTTAACACCGGGGAGCTGTTTTTT
CASTVLNTGELFF
>TRBD1|-|14|TRBJ1-2|TRBV9
TGTGCCAGCAGTATCGGACAGGGAGTCTATGGCTACACCTTC
CASSIGQGVYGYTF
>-|-|17|TRBJ2-1|TRBV9
TGTGCCAGCAGCGTAGAGGATCTGATGAGGGCCGGCGGTGAGCAGTTCTTC
CASSVEDLMRAGGEQFF
>TRBD1|-|14|TRBJ2-3|TRBV5-1
TGCGCCAGCTTCCGGGACAGAAGGACAGATACGCAGTATTTT
CASFRDRRTDTQYF
>-|-|12|TRBJ1-2|TRBV2
TGTGCCAGCAGTGATTATCCGGGTGGCTACACCTTC
CASSDYPGGYTF
>-|-|13|TRBJ2-2|TRBV10-1
TGCGCCAGCAGTGACAGGGACACCGGGGAGCTGTTTTTT
CASSDRDTGELFF
>-|-|13|TRBJ2-7|TRBV10-3
TGTGCCATCTCGAGAGCGGTTGCCTACGAGCAGTACTTC
CAISRAVAYEQYF
>TRBD1|-|14|TRBJ2-1|TRBV19
TGTGCCAGTAGTGACAGGGGCCCCTACAATGAGCAGTTCTTC
CASSDRGPYNEQFF
>TRBD1|once|16|TRBJ1-4|TRBV28
TGTGCCAGCAGTTTCCGGGACAGTGCAACTAATGAAAAACTGTTTTTT
CASSFRDSATNEKLFF
>TRBD1|once|15|TRBJ1-1|TRBV28
TGTGCCAGCAGTCTTCAGGGGGGCCTGAACACTGAAGCTTTCTTT
CASSLQGGLNTEAFF
>-|-|13|TRBJ2-7|TRBV6-2/TRBV6-3
TGTGCCAGCAGCCCAACAGGACACTACGAGCAGTACTTC
CASSPTGHYEQYF
>TRBD2|-|15|TRBJ2-1|TRBV4-1
TGCGCCAGCAGCCCAAGGAGCGGGAGGGCCAATGAGCAGTTCTTC
CASSPRSGRANEQFF
>TRBD1|-|17|TRBJ2-2|TRBV5-4
TGTGCCAGCAGCGAATCGACAGGGACGGCGAACACCGGGGAGCTGTTTTTT
CASSESTGTANTGELFF
>TRBD1|-|17|TRBJ1-3|TRBV28
TGTGCCAGCAGTTCCCCAGGACAGGGGACTGCTGGAAACACCATATATTTT
CASSSPGQGTAGNTIYF
>-|few|14|TRBJ1-4|TRBV5-8
TGTGCCAGCAGCCGACAACATGGTTCTGAAAAACTGTTTTTT
CASSRQHGSEKLFF
>-|-|14|TRBJ1-2|TRBV11-2
TGTGCCAGCAGCTCGCGCTCCCCCAATTATGGCTACACCTTC
CASSSRSPNYGYTF
>-|-|15|TRBJ2-3|TRBV5-4
TGTGCCAGCAGCTTGGAGCGGATGAACACAGATACGCAGTATTTT
CASSLERMNTDTQYF
>-|-|14|TRBJ2-1|TRBV15
TGTGCCACCAGCAGGGCCTTGCGGGTTGGTGAGCAGTTCTTC
CATSRALRVGEQFF
>TRBD2|-|18|TRBJ2-1|TRBV19
TGTGCCAGTAGTATAGGGGGGCTAGCGGGAGCTGCCTACAATGAGCAGTTCTTC
CASSIGGLAGAAYNEQFF
>-|-|15|TRBJ1-5|TRBV5-1
TGCGCCAGCAGCTTGTGGTCAGGGAACAATCAGCCCCAGCATTTT
CASSLWSGNNQPQHF
>-|-|15|TRBJ2-7|TRBV19
TGTGCCAGTAGTTCCCAGGGCAGGAGCTCCTACGAGCAGTACTTC
CASSSQGRSSYEQYF
>-|few|16|TRBJ2-2|TRBV12-5
TGTGCTAGTGCCCATCAGGAGGGAGTGAACACCGGGGAGCTGTTTTTT
CASAHQEGVNTGELFF
>-|-|14|TRBJ2-3|TRBV2
TGTGCCAGCAGGGACCGGACTAGCACAGATACGCAGTATTTT
CASRDRTSTDTQYF
>TRBD1|-|13|TRBJ1-2|TRBV30
TGTGCCTGGGCGAAACAGGGGCGGGATGGCTACACCTTC
CAWAKQGRDGYTF
>TRBD1|-|15|TRBJ2-3|TRBV5-5
TGTGCCAGCAGAAGTCGACAGGGGGACACAGATACGCAGTATTTT
CASRSRQGDTDTQYF
>-|-|14|TRBJ1-2|TRBV7-9
TGTGCCAGCAGCTTACAGGGATCTAACTATGGCTACACCTTC
CASSLQGSNYGYTF
>TRBD1|-|15|TRBJ1-2|TRBV29-1
TGCAGCGTTCCGGGACAGGGAACCGTTAACTATGGCTACACCTTC
CSVPGQGTVNYGYTF
>TRBD1|-|14|TRBJ2-7|TRBV5-1
TGCGCCAGCAGCTTGGGTGGACAGGGTAACGAGCAGTACTTC
CASSLGGQGNEQYF
>TRBD1|-|14|TRBJ1-5|TRBV30
TGTGCCTGGAGTGCGGGGACAGGGGGTCAGCCCCAGCATTTT
CAWSAGTGGQPQHF
>-|-|15|TRBJ1-5|TRBV21-1
TGTGCCAGCAGCTGCAGGGACAGAATTGATCAGCCCCAGCATTTT
CASSCRDRIDQPQHF
>-|-|16|TRBJ2-1|TRBV25-1
TGTGCCAGCAGTGATGGGGACTTCCCTCTTAGCAATGAGCAGTTCTTC
CASSDGDFPLSNEQFF
>-|once|16|TRBJ2-2|TRBV19
TGTGCCAGTAGTATACTAGCGTATTTGAACACCGGGGAGCTGTTTTTT
CASSILAYLNTGELFF